These T cell receptor beta chains were read from a single sample in a study of T cell responses to AZD1222 COVID-19 vaccine. Method: immunoSEQ multiplex PCR; TCRdb's copy keeps in-frame clones and lacks some. The sample shows approximately 30,000 clones, 92% of them seen only once. The sequencing used peripheral blood, collected 28 days after the second AZD1222 dose. These receptors all come from an adult who received the AZD1222 COVID-19 vaccine. Both conserved end residues are part of each CDR3. Each record gives: V gene, J gene, clone size, D gene, CDR3 protein, CDR3 DNA. A D gene is named only where the DNA matches it firmly. Clone size is shown for a subset of rows, as once, few, many or a class of expanded clone.

>TRBV28|TRBJ2-7|.|.
CASSPGDPYEQYF
TGTGCCAGCAGCCCGGGTGATCCCTACGAGCAGTACTTC
>TRBV5-3|TRBJ1-2|.|.
CARSLDAGRERDFYGYTF
TGTGCCAGAAGCTTGGACGCCGGGAGAGAAAGGGACTTCTATGGCTACACCTTC
>TRBV6-4|TRBJ2-1|.|.
CASRVRPMGNEQFF
TGTGCCAGCAGAGTTAGGCCCATGGGGAATGAGCAGTTCTTC
>TRBV28|TRBJ2-1|.|.
CASTLTTGHSYNEQFF
TGTGCCAGCACATTAACCACAGGGCACTCCTACAATGAGCAGTTCTTC
>TRBV7-3|TRBJ2-5|.|.
CASRVTFETQYF
TGTGCCAGCAGGGTGACATTCGAGACCCAGTACTTC
>TRBV6-2/TRBV6-3|TRBJ2-5|.|.
CASSLPAALQETQYF
TGTGCCAGCAGTCTCCCGGCAGCGCTCCAAGAGACCCAGTACTTC
>TRBV11-2|TRBJ2-7|.|TRBD1
CASSLGTGTNEQYF
TGTGCCAGCAGCTTGGGGACAGGGACCAACGAGCAGTACTTC
>TRBV10-3|TRBJ2-1|.|TRBD2
CAISERGAGGSPYNEQFF
TGTGCCATCAGTGAGAGGGGGGCGGGAGGTTCCCCCTACAATGAGCAGTTCTTC
>TRBV7-9|TRBJ1-2|.|TRBD1
CASSQQGANYGYTF
TGTGCCAGCAGCCAACAGGGGGCTAACTATGGCTACACCTTC
>TRBV24-1|TRBJ2-7|.|.
CATSESGTLEQYF
TGTGCCACCAGTGAGTCCGGGACACTCGAGCAGTACTTC
>TRBV3-1/TRBV3-2|TRBJ2-5|once|TRBD1
CASSQGQGPVDTQYF
TGTGCCAGCAGCCAGGGACAGGGCCCCGTGGATACCCAGTACTTC
>TRBV9|TRBJ2-2|.|TRBD1
CASSGTANTGELFF
TGTGCCAGCTCCGGGACAGCGAACACCGGGGAGCTGTTTTTT
>TRBV15|TRBJ2-7|.|TRBD1
CATSRGSGQGSREQYF
TGTGCCACCAGCAGGGGCTCGGGACAGGGGAGTAGGGAGCAGTACTTC
>TRBV2|TRBJ2-7|.|.
CASITRQGGDEQYF
TGTGCCAGCATTACTAGACAGGGAGGCGACGAGCAGTACTTC
>TRBV11-2|TRBJ1-2|.|.
CASSPQAANYGYTF
TGTGCCAGCAGCCCACAGGCCGCTAACTATGGCTACACCTTC
>TRBV27|TRBJ2-1|.|.
CASSPARAGDEQFF
TGTGCCAGCAGTCCGGCGAGGGCCGGCGATGAGCAGTTCTTC
>TRBV7-2|TRBJ2-7|.|TRBD2
CASSLASASGSYEQYF
TGTGCCAGCAGCTTAGCATCGGCTAGCGGCTCCTACGAGCAGTACTTC
>TRBV28|TRBJ1-1|.|.
CASYGGAFNTEAFF
TGTGCCAGCTATGGGGGAGCGTTCAACACTGAAGCTTTCTTT
>TRBV20-1|TRBJ2-3|.|.
CSYFSDTQYF
TGCAGCTACTTCTCAGATACGCAGTATTTT
>TRBV27|TRBJ2-3|.|.
CASSLDTIRTDTQYF
TGTGCCAGCAGCCTCGACACGATACGCACAGATACGCAGTATTTT
>TRBV4-3|TRBJ2-6|few|.
CASSHQVVTSGANVLTF
TGCGCCAGCAGCCATCAAGTTGTGACGTCTGGGGCCAACGTCCTGACTTTC
>TRBV28|TRBJ2-7|.|TRBD2
CASILSGSVYEQYF
TGTGCCAGCATCCTTAGCGGGAGTGTCTACGAGCAGTACTTC
>TRBV5-1|TRBJ2-2|.|.
CASSSGEATGELFF
TGCGCCAGCAGCTCGGGAGAGGCGACCGGGGAGCTGTTTTTT
>TRBV6-5|TRBJ1-2|.|.
CAIWTNVGNYGYTF
TGTGCCATCTGGACGAATGTCGGAAACTATGGCTACACCTTC
>TRBV6-5|TRBJ1-4|.|.
CASSYPDKPNEKLFF
TGTGCCAGCAGTTACCCGGATAAGCCTAATGAAAAACTGTTTTTT
>TRBV6-1|TRBJ2-5|.|TRBD1
CASSDRTGSRSQETQYF
TGTGCCAGCAGTGACCGGACAGGCTCTCGATCCCAAGAGACCCAGTACTTC
>TRBV25-1|TRBJ2-7|.|.
CASKGGVQATREQYF
TGTGCCAGCAAGGGTGGGGTCCAGGCGACTAGGGAGCAGTACTTC